The 7 T cell receptor beta chains reported below all come from one sample, sequenced in a study of TIL therapy for anti-PD-1-resistant metastatic lung cancer. Stated time point: pre-treatment sample, taken before nivolumab and TIL therapy. Most excised metastases sampled were pleural nodules or supraclavicular lymph nodes. The libraries were made with immunoSEQ v3. Repertoires were generated with immunoSEQ multiplex PCR, while TCRdb's copy carries only in-frame clones and drops some. This table holds nearly 9,500 clones, approximately 83% found once. Here the sequenced sample was tumor tissue, taken at baseline. The receptors shown here come from a person aged 25 to 79 with non-small cell lung cancer.

The gene calls are TRBV27 and TRBJ1-1; unclear D gene. Per germline, CDR1 MNHEY and CDR2 SMNVEV (reference sequence). Trimming removed 0 bases at V and 1 base at J, with 6 bases between. CDR3 length equals 14 residues. CDR3 residues: CASSLSGGNTEAFF. CDR3 sequence (DNA): TGTGCCAGCAGTTTATCAGGAGGGAACACTGAAGCTTTCTTT.

The chain links TRBV5-8 to TRBJ2-1, with 8 bases lining up with TRBD1. The J segment lost 4 bases and the V segment lost 0 bases, leaving 6 bases of the junction unmatched. Germline assignment: CDR1 SGHTS and CDR2 YDEGEE. CDR3 length equals 16 residues. DNA of the CDR3: TGTGCCAGCAGCTTGGAACCGGGACAGGTTTACAATGAGCAGTTCTTC. Amino acids: CASSLEPGQVYNEQFF.

The V call is TRBV5-1, the J call TRBJ1-1; TRBD1 is a possible D gene (6 bases). Trimming shortened V by 4 bases and J by 3 bases, and 16 bases separated the two germline ends. The CDR3 runs to 15 residues. The germline CDR1 and CDR2 sequences are SGHRS and YFSETQ. Here the CDR3 reads CASSKNPGADTEAFF. CDR3 sequence (DNA): TGCGCCAGCAGCAAAAACCCGGGGGCTGACACTGAAGCTTTCTTT.

The V and J genes are TRBV7-3 and TRBJ2-5, with 7 bases lining up with TRBD2. CDR1 is SGHTA, CDR2 FQGTGA, per germline. The CDR3 loop spans 17 amino acids. V lost 5 bases, J lost 5 bases, and 17 bases stayed unmatched. The CDR3 bases are TGTGCCAGCAGCCTCCCGCGTTGGGACTATGGTATGGAGACCCAGTACTTC. It codes for CASSLPRWDYGMETQYF.

The chain couples TRBV28 to TRBJ2-7; 7 nucleotides line up with TRBD1. The germline CDR1 and CDR2 sequences are MDHEN and SYDVKM. J lost 2 bases, V lost 6 bases, and 7 bases had no gene match. This CDR3 comprises 14 residues. CDR3 bases: TGTGCCAGCAGCTCCTCGACAGGGACCTACGAGCAGTACTTC. It specifies CASSSSTGTYEQYF.

For this clone: The identical CDR3 is also encoded by other nucleotide sequences in the sample. This chain links TRBV4-3 with TRBJ2-5; 9 bases agree with TRBD2. Germline trimming cut 1 base from V and 4 bases from J; bases unmatched to any gene: 4. CDR3 size: 15 residues. The germline V gene has CDR1 LGHNA and CDR2 YSLEER. The CDR3 is CASSQGGGAGETQYF. The CDR3, as DNA: TGCGCCAGCAGCCAAGGCGGGGGGGCTGGAGAGACCCAGTACTTC.

This clone was detected only a few times. The V call is TRBV9, the J call TRBJ1-6; tentative D call: TRBD1 (6 bases). CDR1 is SGDLS and CDR2 is YYNGEE in the germline V gene. The CDR3 runs to 16 residues. The V gene lost 1 base and the J gene lost 6 bases, with 14 bases spanning the gap. The CDR3 DNA reads TGTGCCAGCAGCGTAACCCCCAGGGGACTTAATTCACCCCTCCACTTT. Amino acids: CASSVTPRGLNSPLHF.